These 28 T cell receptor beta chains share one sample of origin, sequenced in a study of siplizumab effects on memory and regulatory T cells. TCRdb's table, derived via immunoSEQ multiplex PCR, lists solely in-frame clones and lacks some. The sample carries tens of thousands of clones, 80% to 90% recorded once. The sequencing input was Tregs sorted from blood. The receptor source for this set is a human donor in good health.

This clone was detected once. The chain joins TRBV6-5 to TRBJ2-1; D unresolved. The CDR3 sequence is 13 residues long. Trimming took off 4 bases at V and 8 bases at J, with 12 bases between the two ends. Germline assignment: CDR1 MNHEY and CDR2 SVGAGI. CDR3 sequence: CASSSPVHHEQFF. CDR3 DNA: TGTGCCAGCAGTTCCCCGGTACATCATGAGCAGTTCTTC.

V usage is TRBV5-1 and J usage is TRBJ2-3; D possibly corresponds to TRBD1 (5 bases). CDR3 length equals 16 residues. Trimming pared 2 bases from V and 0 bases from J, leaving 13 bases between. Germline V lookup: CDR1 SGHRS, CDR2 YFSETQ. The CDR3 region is CASSLLGHSSTDTQYF. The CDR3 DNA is TGCGCCAGCAGCTTACTTGGACACTCTAGCACAGATACGCAGTATTTT. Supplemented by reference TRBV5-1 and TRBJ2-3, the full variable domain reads KAGVTQTPRYLIKTRGQQVTLSCSPISGHRSVSWYQQTPGQGLQFLFEYFSETQRNKGNFPGRFSGRQFSNSRSEMNVSTLELGDSALYLCASSLLGHSSTDTQYFGPGTRLTVL.

Here the CDR3 DNA reads TGTGCCAGCAGTTGGACAGGGGGCAATGGCTACACCTTC. Protein: CASSWTGGNGYTF. The V call is TRBV6-5, the J call TRBJ1-2; 11 bases align to TRBD1. CDR3 length: 13 amino acids. Germline-derived CDR1 and CDR2 are MNHEY and SVGAGI. V lost 4 bases, J lost 6 bases, and 1 base stayed unmatched.

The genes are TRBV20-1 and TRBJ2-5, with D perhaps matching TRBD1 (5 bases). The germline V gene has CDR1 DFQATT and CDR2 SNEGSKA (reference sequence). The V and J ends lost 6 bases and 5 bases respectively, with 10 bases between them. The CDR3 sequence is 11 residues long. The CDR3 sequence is CSASGWETQYF. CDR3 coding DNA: TGCAGTGCCTCAGGGTGGGAGACCCAGTACTTC.

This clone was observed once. CDR3 nucleotide sequence: TGTGCCAGCAGCCAAGATCCAGCGGGAGGCCATGAGCAGTTCTTC. It is translated as CASSQDPAGGHEQFF. The chain uses TRBV14 and TRBJ2-1, with 9 bases identical to TRBD2. This CDR3 has 15 residues. Germline V gives CDR1 SGHDN, CDR2 FVKESK. J lost 8 bases, V lost 0 bases, and 5 bases had no gene match.

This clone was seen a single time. The CDR3 loop reads CASRDYKEEQYF. As DNA, the CDR3 is TGTGCCAGCAGGGACTACAAGGAGGAGCAGTACTTC. V is TRBV6-1 and J is TRBJ2-7; tentative D call: TRBD2 (6 bases). The CDR3 is 12 residues long. Trimming left V 6 bases short and J 7 bases short, with 13 bases between. The V gene's germline CDR1 is MNHNS and CDR2 SASEGT.

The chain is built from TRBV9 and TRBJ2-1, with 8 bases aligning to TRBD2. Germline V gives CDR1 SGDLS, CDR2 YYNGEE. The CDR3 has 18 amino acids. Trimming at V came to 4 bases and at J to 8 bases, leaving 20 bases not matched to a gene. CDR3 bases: TGTGCCAGCAGCCCACGACCAGGGGAGGGACTAGTCCGGGATGAGCAGTTCTTC. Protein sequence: CASSPRPGEGLVRDEQFF.

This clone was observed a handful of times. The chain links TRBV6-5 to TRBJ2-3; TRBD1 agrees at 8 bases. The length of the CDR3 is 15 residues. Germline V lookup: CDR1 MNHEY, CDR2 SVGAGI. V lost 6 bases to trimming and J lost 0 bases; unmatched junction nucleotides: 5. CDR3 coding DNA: TGTGCCAGCAGCTGGCGGACAGGGAGCACAGATACGCAGTATTTT. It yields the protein CASSWRTGSTDTQYF.

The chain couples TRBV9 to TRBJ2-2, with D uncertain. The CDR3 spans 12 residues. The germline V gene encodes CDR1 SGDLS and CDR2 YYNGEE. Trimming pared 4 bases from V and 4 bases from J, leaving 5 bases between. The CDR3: CASSLITGELFF. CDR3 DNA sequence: TGTGCCAGCAGCCTGATCACCGGGGAGCTGTTTTTT.

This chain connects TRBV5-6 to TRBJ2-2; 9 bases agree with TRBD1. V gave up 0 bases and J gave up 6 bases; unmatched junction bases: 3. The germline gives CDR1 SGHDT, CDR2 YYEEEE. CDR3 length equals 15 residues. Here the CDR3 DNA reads TGTGCCAGCAGCTTGGCGGGACAGGGCTCCGGGGAGCTGTTTTTT. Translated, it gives CASSLAGQGSGELFF.

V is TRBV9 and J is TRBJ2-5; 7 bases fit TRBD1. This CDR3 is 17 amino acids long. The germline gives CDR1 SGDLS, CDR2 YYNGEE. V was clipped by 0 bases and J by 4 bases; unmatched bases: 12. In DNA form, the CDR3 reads TGTGCCAGCAGCGTAGGAATGACAGGGCCCGGGGCAGAGACCCAGTACTTC. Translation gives CASSVGMTGPGAETQYF.

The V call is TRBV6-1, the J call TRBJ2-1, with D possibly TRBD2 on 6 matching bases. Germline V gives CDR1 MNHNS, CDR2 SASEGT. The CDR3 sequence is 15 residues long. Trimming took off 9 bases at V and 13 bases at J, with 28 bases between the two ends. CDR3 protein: CASSYTGTPSRPQFF. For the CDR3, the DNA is TGTGCCAGTTCTTATACCGGGACTCCTTCCCGGCCCCAGTTCTTC.

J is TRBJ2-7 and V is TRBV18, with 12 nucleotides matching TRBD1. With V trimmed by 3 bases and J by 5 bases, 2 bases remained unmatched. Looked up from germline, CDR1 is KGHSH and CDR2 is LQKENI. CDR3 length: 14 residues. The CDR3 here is CASSPRDRGHEQYF. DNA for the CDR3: TGTGCCAGCTCACCCCGGGACAGGGGGCACGAGCAGTACTTC.

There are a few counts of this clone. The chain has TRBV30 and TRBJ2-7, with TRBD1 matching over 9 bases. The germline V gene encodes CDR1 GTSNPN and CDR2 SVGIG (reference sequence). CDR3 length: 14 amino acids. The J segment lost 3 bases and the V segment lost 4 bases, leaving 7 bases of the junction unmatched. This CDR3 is CAWTPGQGSYEQYF. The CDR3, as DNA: TGTGCCTGGACCCCGGGACAGGGTAGCTACGAGCAGTACTTC.

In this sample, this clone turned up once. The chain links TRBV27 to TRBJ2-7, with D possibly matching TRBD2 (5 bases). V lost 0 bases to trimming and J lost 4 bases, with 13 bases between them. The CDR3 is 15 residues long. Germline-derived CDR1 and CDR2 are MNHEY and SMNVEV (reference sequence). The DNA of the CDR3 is TGTGCCAGCAGTTTATCAGTCCCTGAGGGATACGAGCAGTACTTC. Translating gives CASSLSVPEGYEQYF.

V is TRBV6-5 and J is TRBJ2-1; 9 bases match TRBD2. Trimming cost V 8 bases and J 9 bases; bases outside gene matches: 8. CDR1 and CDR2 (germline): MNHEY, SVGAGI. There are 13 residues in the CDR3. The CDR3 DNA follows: TGTGCCAGCCGGGTAGCGGGAGTGGCTGAGCAGTTCTTC. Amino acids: CASRVAGVAEQFF.

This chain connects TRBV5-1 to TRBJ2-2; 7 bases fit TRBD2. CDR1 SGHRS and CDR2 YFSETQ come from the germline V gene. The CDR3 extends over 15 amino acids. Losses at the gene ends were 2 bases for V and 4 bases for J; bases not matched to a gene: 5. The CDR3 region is CASSLWRESTGELFF. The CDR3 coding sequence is TGCGCCAGCAGCTTATGGCGGGAGAGCACCGGGGAGCTGTTTTTT.

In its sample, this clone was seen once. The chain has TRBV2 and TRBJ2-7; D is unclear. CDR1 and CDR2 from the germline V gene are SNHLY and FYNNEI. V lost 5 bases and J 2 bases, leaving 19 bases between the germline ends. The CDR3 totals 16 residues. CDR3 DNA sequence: TGTGCCAGCAGTCACCTATCGGGCCCCAAGGCCTACGAGCAGTACTTC. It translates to CASSHLSGPKAYEQYF.

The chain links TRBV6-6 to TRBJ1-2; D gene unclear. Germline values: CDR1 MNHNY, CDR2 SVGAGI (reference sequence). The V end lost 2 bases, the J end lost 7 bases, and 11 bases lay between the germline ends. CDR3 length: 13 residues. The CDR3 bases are TGTGCCAGCAGTTACGCGGGTAATGGTGGCTACACCTTC. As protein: CASSYAGNGGYTF.

The CDR3 reads CASSLTGTGWSEQFF. The CDR3 DNA reads TGTGCCAGCAGTCTAACCGGGACAGGGTGGAGTGAGCAGTTCTTC. This sequence joins TRBV27 and TRBJ2-1; TRBD1 matches 9 bases. Unmatched junction bases numbered 11, after V lost 5 bases and J lost 9 bases. Per germline, CDR1 MNHEY and CDR2 SMNVEV (reference sequence). The CDR3 spans 15 residues.

Written as DNA, the CDR3 is TGTGCCAGCAGTCAACCGGGACGACGCTACAATGAGCAGTTCTTC. Translation gives CASSQPGRRYNEQFF. The chain uses TRBV28 and TRBJ2-1; D is tentatively TRBD1 or TRBD2 (5 bases each). The CDR3 runs to 15 residues. The V end was cut by 5 bases, the J end by 3 bases, with 14 bases between. The germline V gene encodes CDR1 MDHEN and CDR2 SYDVKM.

The CDR3 spells CASSYSGGSNQPQHF. CDR3 nucleotide sequence: TGTGCCAGCAGTTACTCCGGGGGTAGCAATCAGCCCCAGCATTTT. The V gene is TRBV6-6, the J gene TRBJ1-5; D might be TRBD1 (5 bases). The CDR3 sequence is 15 residues long. The germline V and J ends were trimmed by 0 bases and 0 bases, with 6 bases remaining between them. The germline CDR1 and CDR2 sequences are MNHNY and SVGAGI (reference sequence).

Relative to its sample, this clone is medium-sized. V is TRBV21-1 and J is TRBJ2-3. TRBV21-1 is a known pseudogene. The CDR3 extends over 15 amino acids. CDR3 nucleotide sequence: TGTGCCAGCCCCGGATATGGGAAAGACACAGATACGCAGTATTTT. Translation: CASPGYGKDTDTQYF.

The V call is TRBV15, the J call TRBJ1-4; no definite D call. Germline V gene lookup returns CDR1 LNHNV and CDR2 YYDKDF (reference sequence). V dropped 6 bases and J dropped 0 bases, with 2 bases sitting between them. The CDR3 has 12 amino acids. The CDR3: CATRATNEKLFF. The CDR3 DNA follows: TGTGCCACCAGGGCAACTAATGAAAAACTGTTTTTT.

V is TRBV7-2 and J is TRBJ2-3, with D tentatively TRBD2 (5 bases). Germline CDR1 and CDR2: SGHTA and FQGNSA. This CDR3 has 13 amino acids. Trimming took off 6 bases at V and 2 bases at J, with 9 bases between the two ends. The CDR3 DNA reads TGTGCCAGCAGGGACTTGTTCACAGATACGCAGTATTTT. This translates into CASRDLFTDTQYF.

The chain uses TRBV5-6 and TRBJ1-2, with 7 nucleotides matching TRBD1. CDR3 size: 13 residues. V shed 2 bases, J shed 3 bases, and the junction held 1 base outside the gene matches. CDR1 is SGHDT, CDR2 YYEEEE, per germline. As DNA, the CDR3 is TGTGCCAGCAGCTTCAGGGGGTACTATGGCTACACCTTC. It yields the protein CASSFRGYYGYTF.

The chain's CDR3 is CASSKGQPYEQYF. In nucleotides, the CDR3 is TGTGCCAGCAGTAAAGGGCAGCCCTACGAGCAGTACTTC. V gene TRBV7-9 combines with J gene TRBJ2-7, with D hard to call. The germline gives CDR1 SEHNR, CDR2 FQNEAQ (reference sequence). CDR3 length equals 13 residues. Trimming left V 6 bases short and J 2 bases short, with 11 bases between.

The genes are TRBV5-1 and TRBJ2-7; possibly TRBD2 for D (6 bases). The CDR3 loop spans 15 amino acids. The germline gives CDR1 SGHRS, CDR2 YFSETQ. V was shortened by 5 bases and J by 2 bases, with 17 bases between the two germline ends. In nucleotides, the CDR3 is TGCGCCAGCAGAGGATCTAGCGCATCAGCCTACGAGCAGTACTTC. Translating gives CASRGSSASAYEQYF.